This TCR beta chain appears in the sequencing data of a study of shared clonotypes between healthy human individuals. Findings and limits, study-wide: Relative to clonotypes present in all four donors, those not shared had lower generation probabilities. Sharing of clonotypes among donors was expected to vary with sequencing depth. Enrolling few donors narrowed the genetic and exposure-history diversity that was represented.

This clone is a singleton in its sample. Its target is not known. Trimming pared 5 bases from V and 8 bases from J, leaving 19 bases between. Per germline, CDR1 MNHEY and CDR2 SVGAGI. This CDR3 is built from 15 residues. Sequenced by immunoSEQ multiplex PCR; TCRdb stores in-frame clones only, minus some. The sample contains about 2.1 million clones, more than 85% of which appear only once. CD45RO-negative CD8 cells positively selected for CCR7 made up the naive population, which excluded terminally differentiated effector memory CD45RA+ cells. Caucasian adults residing in Nashville, Tennessee made up all the donors.

Sequencing used naive CD8+ T cells from PBMCs. This chain links TRBV6-5 with TRBJ1-3, with no clear D. This TCR was sampled from a young man in good health. Some clones in this sample may be carry-over from other donors' samples. This CDR3 is CASSTGISAKDTIYF. CDR3 in DNA: TGTGCCAGCAGTACTGGGATTTCGGCGAAGGACACCATATATTTT.